The 25 T cell receptor beta chains given below trace back to one sample, sequenced in a study of blood T cell repertoires in COVID-19. Method: immunoSEQ multiplex PCR; TCRdb's copy keeps in-frame clones and lacks some. The data contain about 300,000 clones, approximately 90% of them singletons. Source material: peripheral blood. Source of these receptors: a woman aged 50 to 60 with COVID-19, enrolled during active disease.

This rearrangement joins TRBV7-9 to TRBJ1-2; D call uncertain. V was trimmed by 5 bases and J by 1 base, leaving 23 bases between them. The CDR3 consists of 18 residues. CDR1 is SEHNR, CDR2 FQNEAQ, per germline (reference sequence). In DNA, the CDR3 is TGTGCCAGCAGCCCCACCCTGATAGCCACCTCGGATAACTATGGCTACACCTTC. Protein sequence: CASSPTLIATSDNYGYTF.

V and J are TRBV18 and TRBJ1-2; TRBD1 matches at 8 bases. In germline, CDR1 is KGHSH, CDR2 LQKENI. CDR3 length equals 14 residues. V was clipped by 6 bases and J by 4 bases; unmatched bases: 7. Here the CDR3 reads CASSPGQDLYGYTF. CDR3 DNA: TGTGCCAGCTCCCCGGGACAGGACCTCTATGGCTACACCTTC. Based on the CDR3 plus reference TRBV18 and TRBJ1-2, the full variable domain is NAGVMQNPRHLVRRRGQEARLRCSPMKGHSHVYWYRQLPEEGLKFMVYLQKENIIDESGMPKERFSAEFPKEGPSILRIQQVVRGDSAAYFCASSPGQDLYGYTFGSGTRLTVV.

The chain is built from TRBV6-1 and TRBJ2-1; no clear D. CDR3 length equals 14 residues. Germline values: CDR1 MNHNS, CDR2 SASEGT. V lost 2 bases to trimming and J lost 3 bases, with 8 bases between them. CDR3 sequence (DNA): TGTGCCAGCAGTGAATTCAGCGACTACAATGAGCAGTTCTTC. As protein: CASSEFSDYNEQFF.

This clone has just one count. J is TRBJ2-7 and V is TRBV3-1 (or the pseudogene TRBV3-2); possible D gene TRBD2, 5 bases. This CDR3 spans 13 amino acids. Germline V lookup: CDR1 LGHDT, CDR2 YNNKEL (reference sequence). Trimming stripped 3 bases from V and 0 bases from J, with 6 bases between. CDR3 sequence reads: CASSHGNSYEQYF. CDR3 in DNA: TGTGCCAGCAGCCACGGGAACTCCTACGAGCAGTACTTC.

V is TRBV2 and J is TRBJ1-1; D is perhaps TRBD1 (6 bases). The CDR3 consists of 14 residues. Trimming left V 5 bases short and J 1 base short, with 11 bases between. CDR1 is SNHLY, CDR2 FYNNEI, per germline. CDR3 loop: CASSLGQPNTEAFF. CDR3 sequence (DNA): TGTGCCAGCAGTCTGGGACAACCGAACACTGAAGCTTTCTTT.

The chain uses TRBV7-6 and TRBJ2-2, with 13 bases that match TRBD2. Trimming at V came to 0 bases and at J to 7 bases, leaving 5 bases not matched to a gene. CDR3 length: 17 residues. Germline loops: CDR1 SGHVS, CDR2 FNYEAQ. The CDR3 DNA reads TGTGCCAGCAGCTTAGCCCGGACTAGCGGGAGAGGCGGGGAGCTGTTTTTT. Residues: CASSLARTSGRGGELFF. The variable domain in full, with the rest retrieved from reference TRBV7-6 and TRBJ2-2, is GAGVSQSPRYKVTKRGQDVALRCDPISGHVSLYWYRQALGQGPEFLTYFNYEAQQDKSGLPNDRFSAERPEGSISTLTIQRTEQRDSAMYRCASSLARTSGRGGELFFGEGSRLTVL.

This chain connects TRBV28 to TRBJ1-2; D possibly corresponds to TRBD1 (5 bases). The CDR3 runs 17 residues. V was cut by 2 bases and J by 5 bases, with 21 bases left in between. The germline V gene encodes CDR1 MDHEN and CDR2 SYDVKM. In DNA, the CDR3 is TGTGCCAGCAGTTTACCGGGACTAGGCTACCGGGGATATGGCTACACCTTC. It yields the protein CASSLPGLGYRGYGYTF.

V usage is TRBV29-1 and J usage is TRBJ2-7, with 13 nucleotides matching TRBD2. The germline gives CDR1 SQVTM, CDR2 ANQGSEA. Germline trimming cut 1 base from V and 4 bases from J; bases unmatched to any gene: 4. The length of the CDR3 is 15 residues. The CDR3 loop reads CSVEGRTSGSYEQYF. The CDR3 region has the DNA TGCAGCGTTGAAGGCAGGACTAGCGGGAGTTACGAGCAGTACTTC.

V is TRBV2 and J is TRBJ2-3; 7 bases are a match to TRBD2. J was trimmed by 3 bases and V by 3 bases; bases with no gene match: 9. CDR3 length: 16 residues. Germline values: CDR1 SNHLY, CDR2 FYNNEI. The CDR3 nucleotides read TGTGCCAGCAGTGAGGGTGGACTAGTGAGGACAGATACGCAGTATTTT. Translated, it gives CASSEGGLVRTDTQYF.

The chain has TRBV7-3 and TRBJ1-1, with D maybe TRBD1 (5 bases). Between the trimmed V and J ends, which lost 7 bases and 1 base, there was a span of 16 bases. The CDR3 has 15 amino acids. Per germline, CDR1 SGHTA and CDR2 FQGTGA. CDR3 region: CASKVSSGGNTEAFF. In nucleotides, the CDR3 is TGTGCCAGCAAGGTGTCCTCCGGGGGGAACACTGAAGCTTTCTTT.

This clone was found once. V usage is TRBV5-8 and J usage is TRBJ2-1, with D possibly TRBD2 on 5 matching bases. This CDR3 comprises 14 residues. The germline CDR1 and CDR2 sequences are SGHTS and YDEGEE. The ends were cut back, 0 bases at V and 5 bases at J, with 9 bases in the middle. CDR3 coding DNA: TGTGCCAGCAGCTTGGTGGGAGTGAACAATGAGCAGTTCTTC. Translating it yields CASSLVGVNNEQFF.

The chain combines TRBV4-1 with TRBJ2-3, with D perhaps TRBD2 (6 bases). Germline CDR1 reads MGHRA; CDR2 reads YSYEKL. The CDR3 covers 16 residues. Trimming removed 3 bases at V and 4 bases at J, with 17 bases between. CDR3 amino acids: CASSQQGGGIADTQYF. The DNA of the CDR3 is TGCGCCAGCAGCCAGCAGGGCGGAGGGATTGCAGATACGCAGTATTTT.

This clone was picked up one time. J is TRBJ2-1 and V is TRBV27; 9 bases match TRBD2. Germline lookup yields CDR1 MNHEY and CDR2 SMNVEV (reference sequence). The junction had 11 bases not matched to a gene; V was cut back by 2 bases and J by 0 bases. This CDR3 has 19 residues. CDR3 amino acids: CASSLILPSGESSYNEQFF. DNA of the CDR3: TGTGCCAGCAGTTTAATCCTACCTAGCGGGGAAAGCTCCTACAATGAGCAGTTCTTC.

The CDR3: CASSLEAGSNQPQHF. The CDR3, as DNA: TGCGCCAGCAGCTTGGAGGCAGGTAGCAATCAGCCCCAGCATTTT. The gene calls are TRBV5-1 and TRBJ1-5; no definite D call. The germline V gene has CDR1 SGHRS and CDR2 YFSETQ. Trimming took off 0 bases at V and 0 bases at J, with 7 bases between the two ends. The CDR3 length is 15 residues.

The V and J genes are TRBV7-9 and TRBJ2-7, with D perhaps matching TRBD2 (6 bases). The ends were cut back, 3 bases at V and 3 bases at J, with 21 bases in the middle. The CDR3 extends over 17 amino acids. Germline values: CDR1 SEHNR, CDR2 FQNEAQ (reference sequence). This CDR3 is CASSLDMTRGDFYEQYF. The DNA for the CDR3 is TGTGCCAGCAGCTTGGATATGACCAGAGGGGACTTCTACGAGCAGTACTTC.

The gene calls are TRBV13 and TRBJ2-7; D uncertain. This CDR3 is 15 amino acids long. Germline assignment: CDR1 PRHDT and CDR2 FYEKMQ (reference sequence). Trimming stripped 4 bases from V and 2 bases from J, with 15 bases between. The CDR3 loop reads CASSSSIARTYEQYF. CDR3 nucleotides: TGTGCCAGCAGCTCGTCAATCGCTAGGACCTACGAGCAGTACTTC. Looking up the rest from reference TRBV13 and TRBJ2-7 gives the full variable domain: AAGVIQSPRHLIKEKRETATLKCYPIPRHDTVYWYQQGPGQDPQFLISFYEKMQSDKGSIPDRFSAQQFSDYHSELNMSSLELGDSALYFCASSSSIARTYEQYFGPGTRLTVT.

The chain joins TRBV12-3 or TRBV12-4 to TRBJ1-2; D possibly corresponds to TRBD1 (6 bases). V lost 5 bases and J 3 bases, leaving 7 bases between the germline ends. The CDR3 has 12 residues. The CDR3 loop is CASSPGDYGYTF. The CDR3 DNA follows: TGTGCCAGCAGTCCAGGGGACTATGGCTACACCTTC.

V usage is TRBV11-2 and J usage is TRBJ2-5; 7 bases are shared with TRBD2. V gave up 5 bases and J gave up 0 bases; unmatched junction bases: 3. Germline lookup yields CDR1 SGHAT and CDR2 FQNNGV. The CDR3 has 14 amino acids. CDR3 DNA sequence: TGTGCCAGCAGCGAACTAGCGAACCAAGAGACCCAGTACTTC. Its protein is CASSELANQETQYF.

The chain is built from TRBV11-3 and TRBJ1-6; 7 nucleotides agree with TRBD1. The CDR3 length is 17 residues. Trimming at V came to 0 bases and at J to 0 bases, leaving 2 bases not matched to a gene. The germline CDR1 and CDR2 sequences are SGHNT and YENEEA. CDR3 sequence reads: CASSLDPGGSYNSPLHF. CDR3 nucleotide sequence: TGTGCCAGCAGCTTAGACCCAGGGGGCTCCTATAATTCACCCCTCCACTTT.

This chain joins TRBV7-2 and TRBJ2-1; 7 nucleotides align to TRBD2. In germline, CDR1 is SGHTA, CDR2 FQGNSA. There are 15 residues in the CDR3. V dropped 2 bases and J dropped 10; count of bases not matched to a gene: 11. The chain's CDR3 is CASSLYTAGAGEQFF. The CDR3 region has the DNA TGTGCCAGCAGCTTATACACGGCGGGAGCGGGCGAGCAGTTCTTC.

The chain links TRBV5-8 to TRBJ2-5; TRBD2 matches 7 bases. The J segment lost 1 base and the V segment lost 1 base, leaving 7 bases of the junction unmatched. CDR1 is SGHTS and CDR2 is YDEGEE in the germline V gene. The CDR3 loop spans 16 amino acids. The CDR3 is CASSLMRENVQETQYF. The CDR3 coding sequence is TGTGCCAGCAGCTTGATGCGGGAGAATGTCCAAGAGACCCAGTACTTC.

The chain combines TRBV30 with TRBJ1-1; possibly TRBD1 for D (5 bases). This CDR3 is built from 14 residues. V dropped 5 bases and J dropped 1 base, with 14 bases sitting between them. Germline loops: CDR1 GTSNPN, CDR2 SVGIG (reference sequence). This CDR3 is CAWLGRGRNTEAFF. The CDR3 coding sequence is TGTGCCTGGCTGGGGAGGGGTCGGAACACTGAAGCTTTCTTT.

V usage is TRBV27 and J usage is TRBJ1-5; tentative D call: TRBD1 (6 bases). V lost 2 bases and J lost 3, with 8 bases in between. Germline V gene data show CDR1 as MNHEY and CDR2 as SMNVEV (reference sequence). This CDR3 is built from 14 residues. DNA for the CDR3: TGTGCCAGCAGTTTAGGACAGCTCAATCAGCCCCAGCATTTT. As protein: CASSLGQLNQPQHF.

The chain joins TRBV30 to TRBJ1-1, with D possibly matching TRBD1 (5 bases). CDR3 size: 18 residues. CDR1 and CDR2 (germline): GTSNPN, SVGIG (reference sequence). The germline V and J ends were trimmed by 0 bases and 1 base, with 21 bases remaining between them. The CDR3 DNA reads as TGTGCCTGGAGTGTATACTCCTACTCAGGGATGGGGAACACTGAAGCTTTCTTT. Its protein product is CAWSVYSYSGMGNTEAFF. The whole variable domain, filled in from reference TRBV30 and TRBJ1-1, reads SQTIHQWPATLVQPVGSPLSLECTVEGTSNPNLYWYRQAAGRGLQLLFYSVGIGQISSEVPQNLSASRPQDRQFILSSKKLLLSDSGFYLCAWSVYSYSGMGNTEAFFGQGTRLTVV.

In the case of this clone: This same CDR3 is encoded by further DNA sequences in the sample. The chain is built from TRBV18 and TRBJ2-7; D possibly corresponds to TRBD1 (6 bases). V lost 0 bases and J lost 0, with 9 bases in between. The CDR3 has 15 residues. Germline V gives CDR1 KGHSH, CDR2 LQKENI. This CDR3 reads CASSPPGTLSYEQYF. The CDR3 DNA reads as TGTGCCAGCTCACCACCGGGGACACTCTCCTACGAGCAGTACTTC.